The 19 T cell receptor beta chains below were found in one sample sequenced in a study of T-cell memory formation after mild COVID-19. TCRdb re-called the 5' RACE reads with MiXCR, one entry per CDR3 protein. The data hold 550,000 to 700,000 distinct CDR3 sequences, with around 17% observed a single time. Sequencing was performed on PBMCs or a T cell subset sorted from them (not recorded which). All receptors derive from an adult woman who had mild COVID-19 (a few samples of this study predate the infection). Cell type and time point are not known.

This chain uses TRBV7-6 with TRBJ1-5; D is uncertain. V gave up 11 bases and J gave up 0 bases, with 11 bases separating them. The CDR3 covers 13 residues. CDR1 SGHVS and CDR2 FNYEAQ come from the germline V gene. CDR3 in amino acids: CASRRNSNQPQHF. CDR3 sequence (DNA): TGTGCCTCCAGGCGTAATAGCAATCAGCCCCAGCATTTT.

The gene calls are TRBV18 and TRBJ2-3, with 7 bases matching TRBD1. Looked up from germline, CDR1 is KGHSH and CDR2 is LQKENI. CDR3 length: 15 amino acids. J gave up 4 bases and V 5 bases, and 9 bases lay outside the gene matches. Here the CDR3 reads CASSNDRALPDTQYF. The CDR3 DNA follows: TGTGCCAGCTCAAATGACAGGGCTCTCCCAGATACGCAGTATTTT.

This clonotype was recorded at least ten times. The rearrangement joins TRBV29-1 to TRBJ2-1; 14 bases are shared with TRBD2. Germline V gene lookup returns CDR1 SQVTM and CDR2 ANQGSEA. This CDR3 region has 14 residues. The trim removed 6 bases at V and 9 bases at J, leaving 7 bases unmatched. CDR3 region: CSVVTSGRGSEQFF. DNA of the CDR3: TGCAGCGTGGTGACTAGCGGGAGGGGGAGTGAGCAGTTCTTC.

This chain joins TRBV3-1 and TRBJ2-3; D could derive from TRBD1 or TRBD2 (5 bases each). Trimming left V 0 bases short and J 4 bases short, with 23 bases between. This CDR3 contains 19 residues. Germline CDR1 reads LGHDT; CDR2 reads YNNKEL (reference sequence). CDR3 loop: CASSQEVGWDRRYPDTQYF. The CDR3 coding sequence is TGTGCCAGCAGCCAAGAAGTCGGGTGGGACCGCCGGTATCCAGATACGCAGTATTTT.

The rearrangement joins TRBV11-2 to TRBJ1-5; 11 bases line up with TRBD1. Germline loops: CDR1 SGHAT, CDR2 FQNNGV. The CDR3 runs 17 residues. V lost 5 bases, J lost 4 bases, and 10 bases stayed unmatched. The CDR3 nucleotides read TGTGCCAGCAGCCCCTATGGGACAGGGGGTCGGAATCAGCCCCAGCATTTT. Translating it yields CASSPYGTGGRNQPQHF.

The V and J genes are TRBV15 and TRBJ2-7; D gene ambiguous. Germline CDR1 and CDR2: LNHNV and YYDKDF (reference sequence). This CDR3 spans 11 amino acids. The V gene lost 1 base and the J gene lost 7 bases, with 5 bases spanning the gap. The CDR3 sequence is CATSRGLEQYF. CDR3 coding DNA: TGTGCCACCAGCAGAGGACTTGAGCAGTACTTC.

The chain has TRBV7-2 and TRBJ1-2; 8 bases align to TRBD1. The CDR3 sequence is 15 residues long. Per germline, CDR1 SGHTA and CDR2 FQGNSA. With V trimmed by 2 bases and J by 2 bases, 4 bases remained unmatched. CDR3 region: CASSLYQGANYGYTF. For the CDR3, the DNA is TGTGCCAGCAGCTTATATCAGGGGGCGAACTATGGCTACACCTTC.

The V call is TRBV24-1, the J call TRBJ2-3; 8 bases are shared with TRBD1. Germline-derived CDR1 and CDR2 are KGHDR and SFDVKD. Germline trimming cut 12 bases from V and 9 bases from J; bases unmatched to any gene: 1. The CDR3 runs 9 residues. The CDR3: CAQGATQYF. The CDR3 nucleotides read TGTGCCCAGGGGGCCACGCAGTATTTT.

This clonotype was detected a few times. CDR3 amino acids: CASRQPGPPYEQYF. The CDR3 nucleotides are TGTGCCAGCAGGCAACCGGGACCACCCTACGAGCAGTACTTC. This chain connects TRBV7-2 to TRBJ2-7; D is perhaps TRBD1 or TRBD2 (5 bases each). The CDR3 covers 14 residues. V was cut by 6 bases and J by 2 bases, with 14 bases left in between. In germline, CDR1 is SGHTA, CDR2 FQGNSA.

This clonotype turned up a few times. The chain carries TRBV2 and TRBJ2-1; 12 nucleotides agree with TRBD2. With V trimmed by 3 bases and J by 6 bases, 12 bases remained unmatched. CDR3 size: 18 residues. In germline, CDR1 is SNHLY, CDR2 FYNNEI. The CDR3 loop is CASSDLAVWTSGVNEQFF. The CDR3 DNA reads TGTGCCAGCAGTGATCTTGCTGTTTGGACTAGCGGGGTCAATGAGCAGTTCTTC.

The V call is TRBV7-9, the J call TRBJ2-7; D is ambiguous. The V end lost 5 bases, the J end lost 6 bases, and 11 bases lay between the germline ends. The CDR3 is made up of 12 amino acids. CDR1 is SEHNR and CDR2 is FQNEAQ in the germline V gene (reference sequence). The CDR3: CASSPALGEQYF. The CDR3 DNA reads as TGTGCCAGCAGCCCTGCCCTGGGCGAGCAGTACTTC.

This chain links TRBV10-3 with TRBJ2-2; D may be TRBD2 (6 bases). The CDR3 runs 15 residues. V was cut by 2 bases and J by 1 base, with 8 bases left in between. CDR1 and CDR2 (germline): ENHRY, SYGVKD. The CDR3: CAISELEGNTGELFF. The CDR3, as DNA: TGTGCCATCAGTGAGCTGGAGGGGAACACCGGGGAGCTGTTTTTT.

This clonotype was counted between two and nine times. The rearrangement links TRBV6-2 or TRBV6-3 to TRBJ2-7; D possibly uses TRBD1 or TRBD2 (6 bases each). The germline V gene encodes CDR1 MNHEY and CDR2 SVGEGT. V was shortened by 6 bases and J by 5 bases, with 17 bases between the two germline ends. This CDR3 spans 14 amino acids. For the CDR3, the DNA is TGTGCCAGCAGCATAGGGACACCGGGGGACGAGCAGTACTTC. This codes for CASSIGTPGDEQYF.

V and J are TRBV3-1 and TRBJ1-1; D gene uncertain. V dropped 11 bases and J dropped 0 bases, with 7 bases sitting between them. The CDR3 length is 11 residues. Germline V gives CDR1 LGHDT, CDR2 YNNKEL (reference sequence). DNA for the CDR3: TGTGCCGCGGGGTTGAACACTGAAGCTTTCTTT. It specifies CAAGLNTEAFF.

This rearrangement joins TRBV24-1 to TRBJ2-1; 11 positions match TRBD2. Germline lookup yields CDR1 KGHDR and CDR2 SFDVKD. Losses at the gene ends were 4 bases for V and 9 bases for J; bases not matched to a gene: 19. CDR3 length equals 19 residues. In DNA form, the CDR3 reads TGTGCCACCAGTGACCAACCGCCGGGACTAGCGGACCCACGGGGTGAGCAGTTCTTC. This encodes CATSDQPPGLADPRGEQFF.

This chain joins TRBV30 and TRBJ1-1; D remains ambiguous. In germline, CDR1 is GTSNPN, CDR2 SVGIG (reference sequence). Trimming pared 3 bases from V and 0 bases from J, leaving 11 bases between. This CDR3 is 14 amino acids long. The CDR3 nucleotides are TGTGCCTGGAGCCGGCGGGGTGTGAACACTGAAGCTTTCTTT. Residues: CAWSRRGVNTEAFF.

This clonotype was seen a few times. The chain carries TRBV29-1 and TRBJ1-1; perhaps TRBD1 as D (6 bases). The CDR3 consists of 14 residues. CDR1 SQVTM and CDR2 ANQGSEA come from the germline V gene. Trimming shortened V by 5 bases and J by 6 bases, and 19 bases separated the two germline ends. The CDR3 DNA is TGCAGCGTTTTGCCGGGGGCACCAGCCCCTGAAGCTTTCTTT. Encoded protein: CSVLPGAPAPEAFF. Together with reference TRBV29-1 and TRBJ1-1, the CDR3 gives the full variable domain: SAVISQKPSRDICQRGTSLTIQCQVDSQVTMMFWYRQQPGQSLTLIATANQGSEATYESGFVIDKFPISRPNLTFSTLTVSNMSPEDSSIYLCSVLPGAPAPEAFFGQGTRLTVV.

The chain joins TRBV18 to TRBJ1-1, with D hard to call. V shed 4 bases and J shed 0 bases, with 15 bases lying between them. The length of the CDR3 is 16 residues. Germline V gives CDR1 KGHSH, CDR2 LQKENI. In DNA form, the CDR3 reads TGTGCCAGCTCACACGATGCCGGTCTATTGAACACTGAAGCTTTCTTT. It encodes CASSHDAGLLNTEAFF.

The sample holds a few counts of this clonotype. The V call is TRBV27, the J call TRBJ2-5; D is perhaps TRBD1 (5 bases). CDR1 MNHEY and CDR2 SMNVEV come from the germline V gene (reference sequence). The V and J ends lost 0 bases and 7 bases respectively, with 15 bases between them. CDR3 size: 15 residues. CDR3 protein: CASSLSPDSPRTQYF. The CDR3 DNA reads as TGTGCCAGCAGTTTATCGCCCGACAGTCCCAGGACCCAGTACTTC.